Shown below are 17 T cell receptor beta chains from a single sample sequenced in a study of blood T cells in healthy people across ages. Using a J-beta primer mix together with a sample-barcoded 5' primer, a second PCR was run for about 6 to 11 cycles. One entry per CDR3 protein results from TCRdb running MiXCR on the 5' RACE reads. This repertoire shows some 1.8 million distinct CDR3 sequences, approximately 39% found once; its top ten account for approximately 22%. The sequenced material came from blood. These receptors were collected from a human donor in good health.

The chain employs TRBV5-6 and TRBJ1-4; TRBD1 matches 7 bases. Germline loops: CDR1 SGHDT, CDR2 YYEEEE. The CDR3 runs 14 residues. Germline trimming cut 4 bases from V and 7 bases from J; bases unmatched to any gene: 7. The CDR3 sequence: CASSPGTDIEKLFF. The CDR3 bases are TGTGCCAGCAGCCCCGGGACAGACATTGAAAAACTGTTTTTT. Drawing the rest from reference TRBV5-6 and TRBJ1-4, the complete variable domain is DAGVTQSPTHLIKTRGQQVTLRCSPKSGHDTVSWYQQALGQGPQFIFQYYEEEERQRGNFPDRFSGHQFPNYSSELNVNALLLGDSALYLCASSPGTDIEKLFFGSGTQLSVL.

The chain is built from TRBV7-6 and TRBJ1-6, with a weak D call TRBD1 (6 bases). The V gene's germline CDR1 is SGHVS and CDR2 FNYEAQ. V lost 5 bases and J 5 bases, leaving 16 bases between the germline ends. The length of the CDR3 is 16 residues. The CDR3 loop is CASSPRRGADNSPLHF. The CDR3 nucleotides are TGTGCCAGCAGCCCTCGAAGGGGGGCCGATAATTCACCCCTCCACTTT.

V and J are TRBV29-1 and TRBJ1-1; D remains unclear. V lost 3 bases and J 11 bases, leaving 16 bases between the germline ends. Germline lookup yields CDR1 SQVTM and CDR2 ANQGSEA. The CDR3 consists of 12 residues. DNA for the CDR3: TGCAGCGTTGAGGGCCCGGATTTCTCGGCTTTCTTT. Protein product: CSVEGPDFSAFF.

CDR3 loop: CASMTGLTEAFF. CDR3 DNA: TGTGCCAGCATGACAGGTTTGACTGAAGCTTTCTTT. This chain joins TRBV28 and TRBJ1-1; maybe TRBD1 (6 bases). Germline V gene lookup returns CDR1 MDHEN and CDR2 SYDVKM. CDR3 size: 12 residues. V lost 7 bases to trimming and J lost 5 bases, with 11 bases between them.

This clonotype was recorded a few times. The J gene is TRBJ1-1, the V gene TRBV29-1; TRBD1 matches at 7 bases. The CDR3 has 12 residues. V shed 7 bases, J shed 8 bases, and the junction held 10 bases outside the gene matches. Germline CDR1 SQVTM, CDR2 ANQGSEA. The CDR3 DNA reads as TGCAGCGCCCCGGGGGACAGATCCGAAGCTTTCTTT. This codes for CSAPGDRSEAFF.

This chain connects TRBV10-3 to TRBJ1-2, with 11 bases fitting TRBD1. Trimming cost V 3 bases and J 4 bases; bases outside gene matches: 7. CDR1 is ENHRY and CDR2 is SYGVKD in the germline V gene. The CDR3 consists of 16 residues. CDR3 amino acids: CAISEKRTGGAYGYTF. CDR3 nucleotides: TGTGCCATCAGTGAAAAACGGACAGGGGGCGCCTATGGCTACACCTTC.

The rearrangement links TRBV6-2 or TRBV6-3 to TRBJ2-1, with TRBD2 matching over 7 bases. The V gene end was trimmed by 6 bases and the J gene end by 2 bases; junction bases not matched to a gene: 10. CDR1 and CDR2 from the germline V gene are MNHEY and SVGEGT. The CDR3 sequence is 16 residues long. This CDR3 reads CASRRLGLGTYNEQFF. The CDR3 bases are TGTGCCAGCAGACGCCTCGGACTAGGAACCTACAATGAGCAGTTCTTC.

This sequence joins TRBV7-9 and TRBJ1-2; 7 bases map to TRBD1. J lost 4 bases, V lost 5 bases, and 7 bases had no gene match. The CDR3 has 14 amino acids. CDR1 is SEHNR and CDR2 is FQNEAQ in the germline V gene (reference sequence). The CDR3 sequence: CASSRGQVSYGYTF. In nucleotides, the CDR3 is TGTGCCAGCAGCAGAGGACAGGTCAGCTATGGCTACACCTTC.

The chain joins TRBV29-1 to TRBJ2-7, with D perhaps matching TRBD2 (6 bases). The CDR3 is made up of 14 amino acids. Germline values: CDR1 SQVTM, CDR2 ANQGSEA. V was shortened by 8 bases and J by 7 bases, with 24 bases between the two germline ends. The CDR3 loop reads CSITGVSSYNEQYF. DNA for the CDR3: TGCAGCATTACGGGGGTCAGCTCCTACAATGAGCAGTACTTC.

V gene TRBV25-1 combines with J gene TRBJ1-4, with 7 bases identical to TRBD1. Losses at the gene ends were 1 base for V and 2 bases for J; bases not matched to a gene: 7. This CDR3 has 17 amino acids. Germline assignment: CDR1 MGHDK and CDR2 SYGVNS. CDR3: CASSEWARGTTNEKLFF. The CDR3 bases are TGTGCCAGCAGTGAATGGGCCAGGGGGACCACTAATGAAAAACTGTTTTTT.

The gene calls are TRBV24-1 and TRBJ2-2, with a possible D match to TRBD1 (6 bases). The CDR3 has 12 residues. V was trimmed by 5 bases and J by 7 bases, leaving 7 bases between them. Germline CDR1 and CDR2: KGHDR and SFDVKD. CDR3 nucleotide sequence: TGTGCCACCAGTGGGGACATCGGGGAGCTGTTTTTT. The encoded protein is CATSGDIGELFF.

This clonotype was seen more than once but under ten times. V and J are TRBV7-9 and TRBJ1-1; 7 positions match TRBD1. The CDR3 has 14 amino acids. Per germline, CDR1 SEHNR and CDR2 FQNEAQ (reference sequence). With V trimmed by 4 bases and J by 7 bases, 9 bases remained unmatched. The CDR3 region is CASSWTGPKGEAFF. CDR3 nucleotide sequence: TGTGCCAGCAGCTGGACAGGCCCTAAAGGTGAAGCTTTCTTT. Full variable domain (remainder filled in from reference TRBV7-9 and TRBJ1-1): DTGVSQNPRHKITKRGQNVTFRCDPISEHNRLYWYRQTLGQGPEFLTYFQNEAQLEKSRLLSDRFSAERPKGSFSTLEIQRTEQGDSAMYLCASSWTGPKGEAFFGQGTRLTVV.

As regards this clonotype: The junction departs from germline at one end; a sequencing error may be responsible. V gene TRBV12-3 or TRBV12-4 combines with J gene TRBJ2-4; a weak D match, TRBD2 (6 bases). CDR3 length: 15 amino acids. CDR3 loop: CASSDPWRGTDTQYF. CDR3 sequence (DNA): TGTGCTAGCAGTGACCCGTGGAGGGGCACAGATACGCAGTACTTC.

This clonotype was detected many times. The J gene is TRBJ2-7, the V gene TRBV20-1; 8 bases align to TRBD1. The germline V gene encodes CDR1 DFQATT and CDR2 SNEGSKA (reference sequence). CDR3 length: 14 amino acids. J was trimmed by 2 bases and V by 4 bases; bases with no gene match: 7. CDR3 region: CSATRTGLAYEQYF. DNA of the CDR3: TGCAGTGCTACCCGGACAGGGTTAGCCTACGAGCAGTACTTC.

This clonotype was seen more than once but under ten times. This sequence joins TRBV7-2 and TRBJ1-2, with D unclear. The CDR3 extends over 12 amino acids. Germline values: CDR1 SGHTA, CDR2 FQGNSA. Deletions cut 5 bases from V and 6 bases from J, with 10 bases between. CDR3 sequence reads: CASSPWDNGYTF. The CDR3 DNA is TGTGCCAGCAGCCCCTGGGATAATGGCTACACCTTC.

The DNA of the CDR3 is TGTGCCAGCAGTTACCTCTCTGGCGGGCCCAACACCGGGGAGCTGTTTTTT. Residues: CASSYLSGGPNTGELFF. The chain recombines TRBV6-5 with TRBJ2-2; D possibly corresponds to TRBD2 (5 bases). V was clipped by 2 bases and J by 2 bases, with 15 bases between them. The germline gives CDR1 MNHEY, CDR2 SVGAGI. CDR3 length: 17 residues.

This sequence joins TRBV3-1 and TRBJ2-7, with D tentatively TRBD1 or TRBD2 (6 bases each). This CDR3 is built from 13 residues. The germline gives CDR1 LGHDT, CDR2 YNNKEL (reference sequence). V lost 5 bases and J lost 2, with 10 bases in between. CDR3 protein: CASSARGAYEQYF. The CDR3, as DNA: TGTGCCAGCAGCGCGAGGGGGGCCTACGAGCAGTACTTC.